Below, 25 T cell receptor beta chains from the same sample are listed, as sequenced in a study of T-cell reconstitution after alpha-beta-depleted transplantation in children. Preparation of the TCRbeta library involved a method that used unique molecular identifiers. MiXCR, run by TCRdb on the PCR reads, gives a single entry per CDR3 protein. The sample shows around 700,000 distinct CDR3 sequences, 10% to 15% of them seen only once. The starting material was PBMCs, obtained before TCRalphabeta/CD19-depleted stem cell transplant. The receptors here all came from a girl aged 2-10 years with congenital amegakaryocytic thrombocytopenia, due to receive a stem cell transplant.

This clonotype was counted at least ten times. The chain couples TRBV20-1 to TRBJ1-6; the D gene is possibly TRBD1 (5 bases). Trimming took 6 bases from V and 1 from J, leaving 13 bases between them. Per the germline V gene, CDR1 is DFQATT and CDR2 is SNEGSKA (reference sequence). The CDR3 covers 15 residues. In DNA form, the CDR3 reads TGCAGTGCCGCAGGGCCCAGGTCCTATAATTCACCCCTCCACTTT. Translating gives CSAAGPRSYNSPLHF.

This clonotype was observed a handful of times. V usage is TRBV20-1 and J usage is TRBJ2-7, with D possibly called TRBD1 or TRBD2 (5 bases each). The V gene's germline CDR1 is DFQATT and CDR2 SNEGSKA (reference sequence). The CDR3 is 13 amino acids. Trimming took off 2 bases at V and 0 bases at J, with 8 bases between the two ends. The CDR3 DNA reads TGCAGTGCTAGACCAGGGACCTCCTACGAGCAGTACTTC. Its translation: CSARPGTSYEQYF.

Ten or more counts support this clonotype. The V call is TRBV6-1, the J call TRBJ2-3; a weak D match, TRBD2 (5 bases). CDR1 is MNHNS and CDR2 is SASEGT in the germline V gene. The CDR3 has 14 residues. Trimming took off 7 bases at V and 0 bases at J, with 11 bases between the two ends. CDR3 DNA sequence: TGTGCCAGCAACCCACAGCGGAGCACAGATACGCAGTATTTT. The encoded protein is CASNPQRSTDTQYF.

The chain uses TRBV27 and TRBJ2-1, with D unresolved. From germline, CDR1 is MNHEY and CDR2 SMNVEV (reference sequence). The length of the CDR3 is 17 residues. V lost 5 bases and J lost 5, with 22 bases in between. This CDR3 reads CASSRTLDPFENNEQFF. Here the CDR3 DNA reads TGTGCCAGCAGTCGCACATTAGACCCCTTTGAGAACAATGAGCAGTTCTTC.

Concerning this clonotype itself: A single base separates this from a much larger clone, so it may be a read error. The chain links TRBV20-1 to TRBJ2-2, with unresolved D. CDR3 size: 14 residues. Germline-derived CDR1 and CDR2 are DFQATT and SNEGSKA (reference sequence). Between the trimmed V and J ends, which lost 6 bases and 5 bases, there was a span of 16 bases. The CDR3 bases are TGCAGTGCGCCGACTTGCGGTTTAACCGGGGAGCTGTTTTTT. Protein sequence: CSAPTCGLTGELFF.

This clonotype was seen only once. This may come from a read error, since a much larger clone is one base off. The V and J genes are TRBV27 and TRBJ2-1; 13 positions agree with TRBD2. The germline CDR1 and CDR2 sequences are MNHEY and SMNVEV (reference sequence). CDR3 size: 16 residues. The CDR3 here is CPSSFPGLAGVPEQFF. The CDR3 DNA follows: TGTCCCAGCAGTTTCCCCGGACTAGCGGGAGTACCTGAGCAGTTCTTC.

Only a few counts were recorded for this clonotype. The CDR3 DNA reads TGTGCCAGCAGCTACAGGGGCCCGGGGAATGAGCAGTTCTTC. Protein product: CASSYRGPGNEQFF. V and J are TRBV5-8 and TRBJ2-1; TRBD1 matches 7 bases. Trimming removed 3 bases from V and 7 bases from J; junction bases left unmatched: 7. The CDR3 consists of 14 residues. Germline values: CDR1 SGHTS, CDR2 YDEGEE.

This clonotype was detected a few times. V is TRBV4-1 and J is TRBJ2-1; D is perhaps TRBD1 (5 bases). V shed 4 bases and J shed 9 bases, with 19 bases lying between them. CDR3 length: 15 residues. CDR1 and CDR2 from the germline V gene are MGHRA and YSYEKL. As DNA, the CDR3 is TGCGCCAGCAGCCCTTTTCAGGGAACGAAGGGTGAGCAGTTCTTC. Protein: CASSPFQGTKGEQFF.

This clonotype was found a few times. The chain couples TRBV12-3 or TRBV12-4 to TRBJ2-3; D is possibly TRBD1 or TRBD2 (5 bases each). With 1 base removed from V and 2 bases from J, the gap between germline ends came to 10 bases. The CDR3 runs 15 residues. CDR3 residues: CASSLDGTPTDTQYF. The CDR3 DNA follows: TGTGCCAGCAGTTTAGACGGGACCCCCACAGATACGCAGTATTTT.

The chain combines TRBV7-6 with TRBJ2-3; D remains ambiguous. Germline-derived CDR1 and CDR2 are SGHVS and FNYEAQ. This CDR3 spans 12 amino acids. V was cut by 1 base and J by 10 bases, with 9 bases left in between. The CDR3 is CASSLDKNSQYF. For the CDR3, the DNA is TGTGCCAGCAGCTTAGACAAAAATTCGCAGTATTTT. Based on the CDR3 plus reference TRBV7-6 and TRBJ2-3, the full variable domain is GAGVSQSPRYKVTKRGQDVALRCDPISGHVSLYWYRQALGQGPEFLTYFNYEAQQDKSGLPNDRFSAERPEGSISTLTIQRTEQRDSAMYRCASSLDKNSQYFGPGTRLTVL.

With regard to this clonotype: One end of the junction varies from germline; a read error may be responsible. The J gene is TRBJ2-7, the V gene TRBV28; 7 bases map to TRBD1. The CDR3 is 12 amino acids. The germline V gene encodes CDR1 MDHEN and CDR2 SYDVKM. The chain's CDR3 is CASCLQGNELYF. DNA for the CDR3: TGTGCCAGCTGTTTACAGGGGAACGAGCTGTACTTC.

Ten or more counts support this clonotype. This chain connects TRBV7-8 to TRBJ2-2; D not certain. Trimming stripped 4 bases from V and 6 bases from J, with 12 bases between. Germline assignment: CDR1 SGHVS and CDR2 FQNEAQ. This CDR3 is built from 14 residues. The CDR3 DNA is TGTGCCAGCAGCTCCTCCTCAGACTCCGGGGAGCTGTTTTTT. This translates into CASSSSSDSGELFF.

In its sample, this clonotype was seen a few times. This chain links TRBV7-8 with TRBJ2-2, with TRBD1 matching over 8 bases. This CDR3 comprises 16 residues. CDR1 and CDR2 (germline): SGHVS, FQNEAQ. V lost 3 bases to trimming and J lost 2 bases; unmatched junction nucleotides: 5. The CDR3 sequence is CASSLTGVANTGELFF. CDR3 DNA: TGTGCCAGCAGCTTGACAGGGGTGGCTAACACCGGGGAGCTGTTTTTT. Based on the CDR3 plus reference TRBV7-8 and TRBJ2-2, the full variable domain is GAGVSQSPRYKVAKRGQDVALRCDPISGHVSLFWYQQALGQGPEFLTYFQNEAQLDKSGLPSDRFFAERPEGSVSTLKIQRTQQEDSAVYLCASSLTGVANTGELFFGEGSRLTVL.

This clonotype was counted at least ten times. V gene TRBV7-9 combines with J gene TRBJ1-5, with D tentatively TRBD1 (5 bases). The CDR3 is 15 residues long. Trimming took 5 bases from V and 2 from J, leaving 13 bases between them. In germline, CDR1 is SEHNR, CDR2 FQNEAQ (reference sequence). CDR3 region: CASSPGGFGNQPQHF. In DNA form, the CDR3 reads TGTGCCAGCAGCCCGGGGGGATTCGGCAATCAGCCCCAGCATTTT.

This clonotype was seen ten or more times. This rearrangement joins TRBV20-1 to TRBJ2-1; possibly TRBD2 for D (6 bases). V dropped 4 bases and J dropped 6 bases, with 13 bases sitting between them. CDR1 is DFQATT and CDR2 is SNEGSKA in the germline V gene (reference sequence). The CDR3 loop spans 13 amino acids. The CDR3 nucleotides read TGCAGTGCTATTGTAGCGGAGGCCAATGAGCAGTTCTTC. Its translation: CSAIVAEANEQFF.

To note about this clonotype: Since a much larger clone is just one base distant, this may be a read error. The chain recombines TRBV27 with TRBJ1-5; 10 nucleotides align to TRBD1. The CDR3 extends over 15 amino acids. Trimming cost V 6 bases and J 7 bases; bases outside gene matches: 9. Germline CDR1 MNHEY, CDR2 SMNVEV (reference sequence). The CDR3 DNA follows: TGTGCCAGCAGATCGGCGACAGGGGGCGGACAGCCCCAGCATTTT. This gives the protein CASRSATGGGQPQHF.

This clonotype occurred many times. V and J are TRBV5-1 and TRBJ2-1; D is perhaps TRBD2 (5 bases). V gave up 0 bases and J gave up 7 bases, with 20 bases separating them. This CDR3 contains 17 residues. Germline CDR1 reads SGHRS; CDR2 reads YFSETQ. CDR3 nucleotide sequence: TGCGCCAGCAGCTTGGCCGAGGTAGCGCCTAAAAGGAATGAGCAGTTCTTC. Translated, it gives CASSLAEVAPKRNEQFF.

This rearrangement joins TRBV6-5 to TRBJ2-1; 14 bases align to TRBD2. The length of the CDR3 is 17 residues. V trimming: 2 bases; J trimming: 14 bases; junction bases outside the gene matches: 14. Germline assignment: CDR1 MNHEY and CDR2 SVGAGI. The CDR3 sequence: CASSYGGPGLAGVSEFF. The CDR3 DNA sequence: TGTGCCAGCAGTTACGGGGGCCCGGGACTAGCGGGAGTGTCGGAGTTCTTC.

This clonotype was observed a handful of times. The gene calls are TRBV29-1 and TRBJ2-1; 9 bases align to TRBD1. Germline V gene sequence: CDR1 SQVTM, CDR2 ANQGSEA. J gave up 16 bases and V 7 bases, and 14 bases lay outside the gene matches. The CDR3 is 12 residues long. This CDR3 reads CSAIHRDRVYFF. CDR3 bases: TGCAGCGCAATCCACCGGGACAGGGTATATTTCTTC.

This rearrangement joins TRBV5-1 to TRBJ2-5; no firm D call. Trimming removed 7 bases from V and 1 base from J, with 14 bases in between. The CDR3 sequence is 14 residues long. Germline CDR1 and CDR2: SGHRS and YFSETQ. The CDR3 coding sequence is TGCGCCAGCTTGGAGACTCCCGCCCAAGAGACCCAGTACTTC. It translates to CASLETPAQETQYF.

This clonotype showed up many times. This sequence joins TRBV7-8 and TRBJ2-7; D is unclear. The ends were cut back, 2 bases at V and 2 bases at J, with 10 bases in the middle. This CDR3 region has 14 residues. Germline V gene data show CDR1 as SGHVS and CDR2 as FQNEAQ. Written as DNA, the CDR3 is TGTGCCAGCAGCTTAAGTTTACTTGCCTACGAGCAGTACTTC. Its protein product is CASSLSLLAYEQYF. The full variable domain, rest sourced from reference TRBV7-8 and TRBJ2-7, is GAGVSQSPRYKVAKRGQDVALRCDPISGHVSLFWYQQALGQGPEFLTYFQNEAQLDKSGLPSDRFFAERPEGSVSTLKIQRTQQEDSAVYLCASSLSLLAYEQYFGPGTRLTVT.

The table lists this clonotype with many counts. The CDR3 loop is CSVEPRDGTYNEQFF. As DNA, the CDR3 is TGCAGCGTTGAACCCCGGGACGGGACCTACAATGAGCAGTTCTTC. V is TRBV29-1 and J is TRBJ2-1; D could derive from TRBD1 or TRBD2 (5 bases each). This CDR3 has 15 residues. Germline CDR1 is SQVTM and CDR2 is ANQGSEA. Trimming shortened V by 2 bases and J by 2 bases, and 13 bases separated the two germline ends.

This clonotype has a count of ten or more. The chain links TRBV4-1 to TRBJ2-3; no firm D call. Germline V gene data show CDR1 as MGHRA and CDR2 as YSYEKL. With 4 bases removed from V and 1 base from J, the gap between germline ends came to 9 bases. This CDR3 comprises 14 residues. CDR3 amino acids: CASSLNPRTDTQYF. CDR3 nucleotides: TGCGCCAGCAGCCTGAACCCCCGCACAGATACGCAGTATTTT.

This clonotype was observed a handful of times. The J gene is TRBJ2-1, the V gene TRBV20-1, with D perhaps TRBD1 (6 bases). The V gene lost 0 bases and the J gene lost 9 bases, with 18 bases spanning the gap. CDR3 length: 15 amino acids. The germline V gene encodes CDR1 DFQATT and CDR2 SNEGSKA (reference sequence). CDR3 in DNA: TGCAGTGCTAGAGATGGGGCAGGGGTGGTAGGTGAGCAGTTCTTC. Encoded protein: CSARDGAGVVGEQFF.

This clonotype was observed at least ten times. The CDR3 sequence: CASSAQGGYNEQFF. DNA of the CDR3: TGTGCCAGCAGTGCTCAGGGGGGCTACAATGAGCAGTTCTTC. V and J are TRBV2 and TRBJ2-1; the D gene is possibly TRBD1 (7 bases). Germline V CDR1 and CDR2: SNHLY, FYNNEI. There are 14 residues in the CDR3. The V end was cut by 4 bases, the J end by 3 bases, with 10 bases between.